This T cell receptor beta chain was sequenced for a study of blood T cell repertoires in COVID-19 (dated by TCRdb to about 2020). About the full investigation: Samples covering the acute and convalescent phases of COVID-19 were provided by collaborators in the United States, Italy and Spain. The prospective study material was composed of cDNA or gDNA derived from T cells, B-cell-depleted T cells, or PBMCs. The samples were drawn from two sources: the first 160 participants of the ongoing ImmuneRACE study, and 1,254 subjects contributed by 6 global collaborators. Subjects who had been exposed to COVID-19, were actively infected with it, or had recovered from it provided the deeply sampled blood TCRbeta repertoires that made up the dataset. Where available, HLA class I and class II types were obtained from metadata supplied by the sample provider rather than from assay-based typing. The sample metadata nearly always contained a de-identified subject ID, COVID-19 status, age in years and sex. A freely available public database, intended as a resource for researchers studying the immune response to SARS-CoV-2, is where the repertoires were released.

TCRbeta CDR3 regions were amplified from genomic DNA by means of the immunoSEQ Assay, a bias-controlled multiplex PCR. From the authors' description of their analysis: Within the assay, amplification of reference gene primers was used to estimate how many nucleated cells each sample contained. Sequence reads were collapsed and filtered to measure the absolute abundance of every unique TCRbeta CDR3 rearrangement. For each sample, productive Simpson clonality was calculated as the square root of Simpson's diversity index over productive rearrangements. TCRdb carries this immuneACCESS record with in-frame sequences only. Its versions omit some clonotypes, under half of them owing to an unresolved V gene in the studies checked, with the rest unexplained. V and J calls and clone size are copied from that table; D and trimming were computed from the DNA. This sample gives some 220,000 clones in total; 80% to 85% of them show up just once. More than 2% of the sample comes from the top ten.

The collaborating institutions used their own protocols to collect whole blood in K2EDTA tubes. Collaborator samples were shipped for TCRbeta analysis as frozen whole blood, isolated PBMCs, or DNA extracted from either sample type. Summary of the overall study and its limitations: The amount of clinical and demographic metadata varied by source and participant and was provided uncurated.

Remarks on this clone: No cognate antigen has been identified for it. No per-base quality is available; no much larger clone lies one base away.

Counted from cysteine to phenylalanine, this CDR3 has 15 amino acids. Only the CDR3 portion is preserved as DNA: 45 bases, with reading frame beginning at the first base. The germline V gene (reference sequence) yields SSHAT for CDR1 and FNYEAQ for CDR2. The germline ends are 14 bases apart after V is trimmed by 2 bases and J by 7 bases. This TCR derives from a woman aged 60 to 75 with acute or convalescent COVID-19. The sequenced sample was peripheral blood. Here the chain combines TRBV7-7 and TRBJ2-2, with no confident D gene call. In nucleotides, the sequence is TGTGCCAGCAGCTTATTGTACAGCCGAAACGGGGAGCTGTTTTTT. It translates to CASSLLYSRNGELFF.